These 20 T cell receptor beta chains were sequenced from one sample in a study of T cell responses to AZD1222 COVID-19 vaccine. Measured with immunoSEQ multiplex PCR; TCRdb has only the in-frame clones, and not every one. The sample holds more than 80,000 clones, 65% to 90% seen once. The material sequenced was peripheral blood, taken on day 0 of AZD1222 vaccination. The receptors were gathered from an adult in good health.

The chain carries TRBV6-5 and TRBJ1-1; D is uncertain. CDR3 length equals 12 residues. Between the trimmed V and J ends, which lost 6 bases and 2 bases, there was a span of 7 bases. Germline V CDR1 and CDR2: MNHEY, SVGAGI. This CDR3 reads CASRGGNTEAFF. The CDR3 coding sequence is TGTGCCAGCAGGGGAGGAAACACTGAAGCTTTCTTT.

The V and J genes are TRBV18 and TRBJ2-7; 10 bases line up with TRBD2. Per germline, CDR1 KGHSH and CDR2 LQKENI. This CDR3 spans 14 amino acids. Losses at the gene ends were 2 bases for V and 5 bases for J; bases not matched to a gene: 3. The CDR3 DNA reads TGTGCCAGCTCACCAGAGCTAGCGGGGGACGAGCAGTACTTC. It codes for CASSPELAGDEQYF.

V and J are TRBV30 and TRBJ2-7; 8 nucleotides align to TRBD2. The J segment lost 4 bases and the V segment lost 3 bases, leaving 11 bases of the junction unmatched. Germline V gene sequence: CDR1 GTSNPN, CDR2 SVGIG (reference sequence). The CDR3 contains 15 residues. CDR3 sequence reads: CAWRPRGGGWYEQYF. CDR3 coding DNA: TGTGCCTGGAGGCCGAGGGGCGGGGGGTGGTACGAGCAGTACTTC.

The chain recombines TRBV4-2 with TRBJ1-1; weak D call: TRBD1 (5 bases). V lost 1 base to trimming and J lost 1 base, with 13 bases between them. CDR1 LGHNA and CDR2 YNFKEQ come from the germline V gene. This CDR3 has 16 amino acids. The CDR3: CASSQAYGTGNTEAFF. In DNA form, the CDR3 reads TGTGCCAGCAGCCAAGCCTACGGTACAGGGAACACTGAAGCTTTCTTT.

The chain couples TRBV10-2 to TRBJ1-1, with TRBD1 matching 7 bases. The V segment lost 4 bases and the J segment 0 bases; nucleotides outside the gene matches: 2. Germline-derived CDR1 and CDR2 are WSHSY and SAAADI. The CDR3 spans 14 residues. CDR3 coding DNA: TGCGCCAGCAGTGGGGACAGTTTGAACACTGAAGCTTTCTTT. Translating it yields CASSGDSLNTEAFF.

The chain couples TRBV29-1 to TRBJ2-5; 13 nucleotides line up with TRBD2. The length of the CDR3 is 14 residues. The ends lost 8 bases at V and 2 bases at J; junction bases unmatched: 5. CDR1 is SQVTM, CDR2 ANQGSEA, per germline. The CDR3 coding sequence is TGCAGCTCTTGGACTAGCGGGAGACAAGAGACCCAGTACTTC. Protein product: CSSWTSGRQETQYF.

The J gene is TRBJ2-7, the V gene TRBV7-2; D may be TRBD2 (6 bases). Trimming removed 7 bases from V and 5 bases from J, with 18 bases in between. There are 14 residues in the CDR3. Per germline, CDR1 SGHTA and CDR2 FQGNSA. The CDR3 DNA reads TGTGCCAGCAATCGGGGAGGTTGGATCGACGAGCAGTACTTC. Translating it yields CASNRGGWIDEQYF.

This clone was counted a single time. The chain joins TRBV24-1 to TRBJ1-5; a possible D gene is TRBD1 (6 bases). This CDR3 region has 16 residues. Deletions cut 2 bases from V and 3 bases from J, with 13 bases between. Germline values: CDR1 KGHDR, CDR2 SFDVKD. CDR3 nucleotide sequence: TGTGCCACCAGTGATTCACAGGGACGATACAATCAGCCCCAGCATTTT. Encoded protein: CATSDSQGRYNQPQHF.

The CDR3 DNA reads as TGTGCCAGCAGTTATGTCTCGGGGGCTAACTATGGCTACACCTTC. It specifies CASSYVSGANYGYTF. This sequence joins TRBV6-6 and TRBJ1-2; possible D gene TRBD1, 5 bases. The germline V gene encodes CDR1 MNHNY and CDR2 SVGAGI (reference sequence). The CDR3 runs 15 residues. V lost 3 bases and J lost 0, with 11 bases in between.

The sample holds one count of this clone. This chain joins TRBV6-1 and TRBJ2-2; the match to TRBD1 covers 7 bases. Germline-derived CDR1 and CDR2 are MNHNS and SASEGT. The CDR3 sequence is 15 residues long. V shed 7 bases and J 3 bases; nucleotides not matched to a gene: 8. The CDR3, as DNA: TGTGCCAGCATCATCGACAGGGCCGACACCGGGGAGCTGTTTTTT. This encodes CASIIDRADTGELFF.

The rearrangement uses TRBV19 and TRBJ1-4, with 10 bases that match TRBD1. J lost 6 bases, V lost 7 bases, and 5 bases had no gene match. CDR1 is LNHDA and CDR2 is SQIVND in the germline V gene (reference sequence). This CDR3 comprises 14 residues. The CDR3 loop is CASTSGTGDEKLFF. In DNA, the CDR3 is TGTGCCAGTACGTCCGGGACAGGGGATGAAAAACTGTTTTTT. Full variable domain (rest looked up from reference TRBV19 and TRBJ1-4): DGGITQSPKYLFRKEGQNVTLSCEQNLNHDAMYWYRQDPGQGLRLIYYSQIVNDFQKGDIAEGYSVSREKKESFPLTVTSAQKNPTAFYLCASTSGTGDEKLFFGSGTQLSVL.

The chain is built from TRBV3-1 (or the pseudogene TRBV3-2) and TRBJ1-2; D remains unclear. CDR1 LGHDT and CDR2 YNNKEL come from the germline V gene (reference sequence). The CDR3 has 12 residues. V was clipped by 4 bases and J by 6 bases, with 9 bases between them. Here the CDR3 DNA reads TGTGCCAGCAGCCTGGGCCCGGATGGCTACACCTTC. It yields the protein CASSLGPDGYTF.

CDR3 protein: CASSPGPSTHEQYF. CDR3 sequence (DNA): TGTGCCAGCAGCCCGGGACCGTCAACCCACGAGCAGTACTTC. The chain has TRBV3-1 (or the pseudogene TRBV3-2) and TRBJ2-7; D is perhaps TRBD1 or TRBD2 (5 bases each). The length of the CDR3 is 14 residues. Germline CDR1 LGHDT, CDR2 YNNKEL (reference sequence). Trimming took off 4 bases at V and 5 bases at J, with 15 bases between the two ends.

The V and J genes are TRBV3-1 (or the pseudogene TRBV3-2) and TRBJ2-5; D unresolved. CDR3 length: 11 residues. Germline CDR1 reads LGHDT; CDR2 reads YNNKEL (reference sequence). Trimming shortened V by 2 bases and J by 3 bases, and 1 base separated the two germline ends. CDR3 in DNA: TGTGCCAGCAGCCAAAAAGAGACCCAGTACTTC. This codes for CASSQKETQYF.

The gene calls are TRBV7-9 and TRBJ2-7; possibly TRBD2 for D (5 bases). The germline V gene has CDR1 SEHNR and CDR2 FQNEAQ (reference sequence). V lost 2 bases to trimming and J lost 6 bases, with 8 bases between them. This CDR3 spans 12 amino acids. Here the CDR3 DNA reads TGTGCCAGCAGCTTATTCCGGGGCGAGCAGTACTTC. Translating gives CASSLFRGEQYF.

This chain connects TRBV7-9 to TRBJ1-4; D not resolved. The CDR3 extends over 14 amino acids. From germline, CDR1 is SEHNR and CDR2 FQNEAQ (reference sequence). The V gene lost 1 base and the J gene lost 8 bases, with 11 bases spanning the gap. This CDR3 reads CASSLDGGSEKLFF. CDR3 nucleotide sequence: TGTGCCAGCAGCTTAGATGGCGGATCGGAAAAACTGTTTTTT.

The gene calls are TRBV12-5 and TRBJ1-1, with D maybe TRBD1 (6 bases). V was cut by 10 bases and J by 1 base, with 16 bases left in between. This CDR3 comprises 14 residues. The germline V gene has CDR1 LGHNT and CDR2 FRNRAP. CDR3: CATDNREGNTEAFF. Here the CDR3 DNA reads TGTGCTACAGATAACAGGGAAGGGAACACTGAAGCTTTCTTT.

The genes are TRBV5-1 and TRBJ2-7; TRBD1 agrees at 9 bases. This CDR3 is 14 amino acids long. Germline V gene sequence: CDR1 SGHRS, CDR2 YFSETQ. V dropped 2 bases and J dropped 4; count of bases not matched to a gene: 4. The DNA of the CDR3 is TGCGCCAGCAGCTTTACAGGGGGCACGTACGAGCAGTACTTC. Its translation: CASSFTGGTYEQYF.

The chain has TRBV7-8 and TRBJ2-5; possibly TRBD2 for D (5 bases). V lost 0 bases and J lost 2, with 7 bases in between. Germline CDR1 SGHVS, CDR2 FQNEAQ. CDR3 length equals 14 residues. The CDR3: CASSLAGIQETQYF. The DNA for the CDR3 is TGTGCCAGCAGCTTAGCCGGGATACAAGAGACCCAGTACTTC.

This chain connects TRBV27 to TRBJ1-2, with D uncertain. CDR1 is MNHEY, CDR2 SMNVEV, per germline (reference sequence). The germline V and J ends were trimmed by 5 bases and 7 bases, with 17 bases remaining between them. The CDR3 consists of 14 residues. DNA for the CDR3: TGTGCCAGCAGTCCCCAGGTCCACCGATTTGGCTACACCTTC. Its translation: CASSPQVHRFGYTF.